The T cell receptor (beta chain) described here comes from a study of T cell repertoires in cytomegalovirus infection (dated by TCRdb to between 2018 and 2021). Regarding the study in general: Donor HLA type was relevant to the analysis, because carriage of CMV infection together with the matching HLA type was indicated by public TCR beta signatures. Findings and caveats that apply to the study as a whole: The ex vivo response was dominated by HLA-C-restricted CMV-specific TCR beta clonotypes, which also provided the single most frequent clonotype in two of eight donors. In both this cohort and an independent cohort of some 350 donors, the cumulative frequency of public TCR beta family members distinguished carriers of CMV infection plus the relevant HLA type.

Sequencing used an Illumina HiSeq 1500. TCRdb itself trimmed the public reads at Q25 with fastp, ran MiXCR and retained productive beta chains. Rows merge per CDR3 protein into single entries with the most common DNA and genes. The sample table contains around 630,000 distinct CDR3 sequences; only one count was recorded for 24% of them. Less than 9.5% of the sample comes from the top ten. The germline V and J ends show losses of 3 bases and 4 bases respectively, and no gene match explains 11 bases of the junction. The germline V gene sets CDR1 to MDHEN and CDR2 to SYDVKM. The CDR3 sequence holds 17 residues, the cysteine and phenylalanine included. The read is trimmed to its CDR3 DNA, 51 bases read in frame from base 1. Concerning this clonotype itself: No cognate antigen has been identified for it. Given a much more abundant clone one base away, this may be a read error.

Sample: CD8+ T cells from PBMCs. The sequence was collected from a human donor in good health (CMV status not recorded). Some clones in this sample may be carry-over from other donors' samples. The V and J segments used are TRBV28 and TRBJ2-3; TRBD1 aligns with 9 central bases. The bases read TGTGCCAGCAGTTTCCAGACAGGGGGAAGAAGCTCAGATACGCAGTATTTT. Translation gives CASSFQTGGRSSDTQYF.